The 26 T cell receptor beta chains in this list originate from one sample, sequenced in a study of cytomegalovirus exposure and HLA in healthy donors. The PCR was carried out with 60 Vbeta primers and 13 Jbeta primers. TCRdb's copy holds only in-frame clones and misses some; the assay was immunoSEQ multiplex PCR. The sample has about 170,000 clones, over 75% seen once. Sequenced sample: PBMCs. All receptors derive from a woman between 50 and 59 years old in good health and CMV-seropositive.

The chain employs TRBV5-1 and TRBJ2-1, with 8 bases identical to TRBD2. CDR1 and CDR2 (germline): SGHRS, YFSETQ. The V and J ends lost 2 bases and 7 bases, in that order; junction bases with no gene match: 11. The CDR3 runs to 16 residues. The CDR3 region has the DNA TGCGCCAGCAGCTTTAACGGGGGGGCCTTGGGGAATGAGCAGTTCTTC. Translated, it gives CASSFNGGALGNEQFF.

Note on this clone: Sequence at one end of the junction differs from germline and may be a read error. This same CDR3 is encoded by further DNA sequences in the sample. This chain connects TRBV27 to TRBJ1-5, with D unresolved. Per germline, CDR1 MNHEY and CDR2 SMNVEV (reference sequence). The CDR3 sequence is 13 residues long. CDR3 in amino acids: CASSLFRNQPQHF. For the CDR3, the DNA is TGTGCCAGCAGCTTATTTCGGAATCAGCCCCAGCATTTT.

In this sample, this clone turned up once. The CDR3 loop is CSVSTTGGDQPQHF. CDR3 nucleotides: TGCAGCGTAAGTACGACAGGGGGGGATCAGCCCCAGCATTTT. V gene TRBV29-1 combines with J gene TRBJ1-5; 9 bases are shared with TRBD1. The germline gives CDR1 SQVTM, CDR2 ANQGSEA. Trimming removed 6 bases from V and 5 bases from J; junction bases left unmatched: 8. This CDR3 contains 14 residues.

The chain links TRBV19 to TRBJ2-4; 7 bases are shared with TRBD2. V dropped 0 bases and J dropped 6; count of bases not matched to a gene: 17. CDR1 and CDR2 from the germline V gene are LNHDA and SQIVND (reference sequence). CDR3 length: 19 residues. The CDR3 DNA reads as TGTGCCAGTAGTATAGATCCCCCTCTAGCGGCCGTCCGGGGAAACATTCAGTACTTC. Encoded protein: CASSIDPPLAAVRGNIQYF.

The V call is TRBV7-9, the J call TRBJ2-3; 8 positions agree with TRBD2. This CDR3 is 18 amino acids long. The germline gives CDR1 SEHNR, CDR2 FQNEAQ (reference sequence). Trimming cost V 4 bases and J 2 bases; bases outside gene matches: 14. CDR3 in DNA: TGTGCCAGCAGCTCATGGGGTGCGAGCGGGAGTAACACAGATACGCAGTATTTT. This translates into CASSSWGASGSNTDTQYF. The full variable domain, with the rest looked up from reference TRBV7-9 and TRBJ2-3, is DTGVSQNPRHKITKRGQNVTFRCDPISEHNRLYWYRQTLGQGPEFLTYFQNEAQLEKSRLLSDRFSAERPKGSFSTLEIQRTEQGDSAMYLCASSSWGASGSNTDTQYFGPGTRLTVL.

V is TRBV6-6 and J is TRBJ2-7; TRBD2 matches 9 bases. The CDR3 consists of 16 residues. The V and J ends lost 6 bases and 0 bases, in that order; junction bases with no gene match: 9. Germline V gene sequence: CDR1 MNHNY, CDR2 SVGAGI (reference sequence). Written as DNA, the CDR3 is TGTGCCAGCAGGGCATATAGCGGGGGCCCCTCCTACGAGCAGTACTTC. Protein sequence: CASRAYSGGPSYEQYF.

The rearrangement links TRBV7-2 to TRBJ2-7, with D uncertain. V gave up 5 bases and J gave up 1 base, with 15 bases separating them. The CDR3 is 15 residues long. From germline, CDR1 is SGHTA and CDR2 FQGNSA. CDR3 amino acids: CASSPTYLQSYEQYF. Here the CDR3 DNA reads TGTGCCAGCAGCCCGACATACCTACAGTCCTACGAGCAGTACTTC.

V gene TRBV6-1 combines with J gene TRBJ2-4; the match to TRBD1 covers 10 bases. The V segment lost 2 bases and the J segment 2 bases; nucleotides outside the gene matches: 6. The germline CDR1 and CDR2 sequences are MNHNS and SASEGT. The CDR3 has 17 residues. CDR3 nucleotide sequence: TGTGCCAGCAGTGAAAGGGGACAGGGGTCGACCAAAAACATTCAGTACTTC. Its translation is CASSERGQGSTKNIQYF.

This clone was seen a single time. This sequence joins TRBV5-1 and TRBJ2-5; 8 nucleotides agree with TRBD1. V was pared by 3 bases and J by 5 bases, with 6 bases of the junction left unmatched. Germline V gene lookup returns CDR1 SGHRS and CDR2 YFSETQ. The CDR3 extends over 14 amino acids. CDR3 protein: CASSSQGGRETQYF. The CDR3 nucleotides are TGCGCCAGCAGCTCACAGGGGGGCAGGGAGACCCAGTACTTC.

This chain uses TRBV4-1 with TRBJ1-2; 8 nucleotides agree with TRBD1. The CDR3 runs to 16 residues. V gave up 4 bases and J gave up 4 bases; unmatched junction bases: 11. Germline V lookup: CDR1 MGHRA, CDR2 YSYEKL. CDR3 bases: TGCGCCAGCAGCCCGCACGGGGACAGGAACCCCTATGGCTACACCTTC. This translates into CASSPHGDRNPYGYTF.

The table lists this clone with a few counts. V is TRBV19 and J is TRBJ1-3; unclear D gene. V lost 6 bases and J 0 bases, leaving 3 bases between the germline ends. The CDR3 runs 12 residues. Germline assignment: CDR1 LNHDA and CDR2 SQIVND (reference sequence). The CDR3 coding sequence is TGTGCCAGTAGCTACTCTGGAAACACCATATATTTT. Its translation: CASSYSGNTIYF.

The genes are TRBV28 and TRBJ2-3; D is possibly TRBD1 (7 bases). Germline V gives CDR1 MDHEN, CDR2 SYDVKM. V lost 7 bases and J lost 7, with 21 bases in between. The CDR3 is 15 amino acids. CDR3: CASTIRGAGVYTQYF. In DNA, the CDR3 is TGTGCCAGCACCATCAGGGGGGCGGGTGTATATACGCAGTATTTT.

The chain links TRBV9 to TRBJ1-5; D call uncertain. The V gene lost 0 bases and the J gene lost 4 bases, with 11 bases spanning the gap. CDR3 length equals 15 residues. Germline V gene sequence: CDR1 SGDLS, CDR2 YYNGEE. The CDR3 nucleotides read TGTGCCAGCAGCGTAGATTATAACAGTAATCAGCCCCAGCATTTT. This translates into CASSVDYNSNQPQHF. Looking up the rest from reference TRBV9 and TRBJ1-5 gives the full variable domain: DSGVTQTPKHLITATGQRVTLRCSPRSGDLSVYWYQQSLDQGLQFLIQYYNGEERAKGNILERFSAQQFPDLHSELNLSSLELGDSALYFCASSVDYNSNQPQHFGDGTRLSIL.

CDR3: CASSQDDRGAYGYTF. CDR3 coding DNA: TGCGCCAGCAGCCAAGATGACAGGGGAGCCTATGGCTACACCTTC. V and J are TRBV4-1 and TRBJ1-2, with 8 bases identical to TRBD1. Germline-derived CDR1 and CDR2 are MGHRA and YSYEKL. This CDR3 has 15 amino acids. The ends lost 0 bases at V and 4 bases at J; junction bases unmatched: 4.

CDR3 sequence (DNA): TGTGCCAGCTGCCCGCCGGGACAGCCGGCAAGGGGCTACACCTTC. Residues: CASCPPGQPARGYTF. The rearrangement links TRBV7-2 to TRBJ1-2; TRBD1 agrees at 7 bases. The ends lost 8 bases at V and 8 bases at J; junction bases unmatched: 17. This CDR3 has 15 amino acids. Germline V lookup: CDR1 SGHTA, CDR2 FQGNSA. Variable domain in full (rest from reference TRBV7-2 and TRBJ1-2): GAGVSQSPSNKVTEKGKDVELRCDPISGHTALYWYRQSLGQGLEFLIYFQGNSAPDKSGLPSDRFSAERTGGSVSTLTIQRTQQEDSAVYLCASCPPGQPARGYTFGSGTRLTVV.

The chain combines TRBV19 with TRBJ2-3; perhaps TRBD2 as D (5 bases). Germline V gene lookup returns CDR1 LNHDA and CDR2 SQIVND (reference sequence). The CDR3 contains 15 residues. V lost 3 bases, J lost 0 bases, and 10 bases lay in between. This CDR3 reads CASSMLAISTDTQYF. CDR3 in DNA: TGTGCCAGTAGTATGTTAGCGATTAGCACAGATACGCAGTATTTT. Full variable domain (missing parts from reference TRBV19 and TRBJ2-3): DGGITQSPKYLFRKEGQNVTLSCEQNLNHDAMYWYRQDPGQGLRLIYYSQIVNDFQKGDIAEGYSVSREKKESFPLTVTSAQKNPTAFYLCASSMLAISTDTQYFGPGTRLTVL.

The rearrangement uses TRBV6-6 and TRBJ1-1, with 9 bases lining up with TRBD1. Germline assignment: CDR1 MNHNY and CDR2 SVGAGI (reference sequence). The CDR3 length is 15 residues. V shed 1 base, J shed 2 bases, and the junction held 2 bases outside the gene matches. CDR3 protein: CASSYLGQGNTEAFF. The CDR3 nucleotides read TGTGCCAGCAGTTACTTGGGACAGGGAAACACTGAAGCTTTCTTT.

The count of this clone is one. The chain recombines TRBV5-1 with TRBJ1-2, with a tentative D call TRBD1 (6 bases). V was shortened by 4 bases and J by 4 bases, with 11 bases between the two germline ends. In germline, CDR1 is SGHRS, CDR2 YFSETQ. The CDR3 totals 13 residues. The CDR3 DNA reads TGCGCCAGCAGCCCGGACAGCTCCTATGGCTACACCTTC. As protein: CASSPDSSYGYTF.

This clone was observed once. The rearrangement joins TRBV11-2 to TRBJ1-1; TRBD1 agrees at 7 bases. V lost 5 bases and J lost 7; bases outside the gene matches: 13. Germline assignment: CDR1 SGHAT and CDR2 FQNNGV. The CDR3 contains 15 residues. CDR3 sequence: CASSEEWAGGNEAFF. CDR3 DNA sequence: TGTGCCAGCAGCGAAGAGTGGGCAGGGGGTAATGAAGCTTTCTTT.

CDR3 region: CASGTAYEQYF. The CDR3 coding sequence is TGTGCCAGTGGGACAGCCTACGAGCAGTACTTC. The chain combines TRBV19 with TRBJ2-7; 7 bases fit TRBD1. Unmatched junction bases numbered 0, after V lost 8 bases and J lost 2 bases. This CDR3 has 11 amino acids. The germline V gene has CDR1 LNHDA and CDR2 SQIVND (reference sequence). Full variable domain (rest looked up from reference TRBV19 and TRBJ2-7): DGGITQSPKYLFRKEGQNVTLSCEQNLNHDAMYWYRQDPGQGLRLIYYSQIVNDFQKGDIAEGYSVSREKKESFPLTVTSAQKNPTAFYLCASGTAYEQYFGPGTRLTVT.

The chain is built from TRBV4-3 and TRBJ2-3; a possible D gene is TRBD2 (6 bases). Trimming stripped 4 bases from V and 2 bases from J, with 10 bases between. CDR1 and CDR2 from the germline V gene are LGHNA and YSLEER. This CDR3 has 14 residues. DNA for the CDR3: TGCGCCAGCAGCCCGGGACTTCCCACAGATACGCAGTATTTT. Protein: CASSPGLPTDTQYF.

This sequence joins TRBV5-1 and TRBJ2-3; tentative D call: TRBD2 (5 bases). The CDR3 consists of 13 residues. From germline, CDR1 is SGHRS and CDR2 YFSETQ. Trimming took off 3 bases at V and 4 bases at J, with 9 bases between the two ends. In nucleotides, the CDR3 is TGCGCCAGCAGCTACCCGGGATCAGATACGCAGTATTTT. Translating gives CASSYPGSDTQYF.

The CDR3: CASKTNGGTGGEQYF. The CDR3, as DNA: TGTGCCAGCAAAACGAACGGAGGGACAGGGGGCGAGCAGTACTTC. This chain uses TRBV7-2 with TRBJ2-7; 11 bases align to TRBD1. This CDR3 comprises 15 residues. Trimming took 7 bases from V and 6 from J; bases not matched to a gene: 11. Germline CDR1 is SGHTA and CDR2 is FQGNSA.

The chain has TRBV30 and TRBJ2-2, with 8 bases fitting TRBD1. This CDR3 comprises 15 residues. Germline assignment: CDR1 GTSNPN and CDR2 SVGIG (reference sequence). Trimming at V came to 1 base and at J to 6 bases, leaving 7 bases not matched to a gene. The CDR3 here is CAWSAPDREAGELFF. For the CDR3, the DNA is TGTGCCTGGAGTGCGCCGGACAGGGAGGCCGGGGAGCTGTTTTTT.

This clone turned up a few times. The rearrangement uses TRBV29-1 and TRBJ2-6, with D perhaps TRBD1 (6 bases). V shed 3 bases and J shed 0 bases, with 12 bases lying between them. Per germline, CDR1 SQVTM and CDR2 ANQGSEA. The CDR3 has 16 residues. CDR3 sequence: CSVDPGAPSGANVLTF. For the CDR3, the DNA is TGCAGCGTTGACCCAGGGGCCCCCTCTGGGGCCAACGTCCTGACTTTC.

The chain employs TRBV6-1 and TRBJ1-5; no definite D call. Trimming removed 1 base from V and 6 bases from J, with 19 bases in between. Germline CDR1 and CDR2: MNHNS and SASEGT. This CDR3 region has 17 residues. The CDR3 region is CASSEDRVGLVSQPQHF. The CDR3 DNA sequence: TGTGCCAGCAGTGAAGATCGGGTTGGGTTAGTTAGTCAGCCCCAGCATTTT.